This is a list of T cell receptor beta chains from one sample in a study of CD8 T cells in ankylosing spondylitis. Each CDR3 protein gets one entry after TCRdb re-called the 5' RACE reads with MiXCR. The sample records about 400,000 distinct CDR3 sequences, more than 20% being singletons. Sample: blood, either unsorted or a sorted T cell fraction (not recorded which). These receptors were collected from a male donor with ankylosing spondylitis. Both conserved end residues are part of each CDR3. D genes are given only for firm matches. Size tells how often a clone was seen (once, few, many) or the class of an expanded clone, and some rows leave it out.

D,V,J,size,CDR3,DNA
TRBD2,TRBV24-1,TRBJ2-1,.,CATSDLLAGTYNEQFF,TGTGCCACCAGTGACCTTCTAGCGGGCACCTACAATGAGCAGTTCTTC
TRBD1,TRBV10-3,TRBJ1-5,few,CAISADRGEGQPQHF,TGTGCCATCAGTGCCGACAGGGGGGAGGGTCAGCCCCAGCATTTT
.,TRBV20-1,TRBJ2-5,.,CSARGGTRAMGTQYF,TGCAGTGCTAGAGGAGGGACACGCGCTATGGGGACCCAGTACTTC
.,TRBV5-1,TRBJ2-5,few,CASSRDTQETQYF,TGCGCCAGCAGCCGGGACACCCAAGAGACCCAGTACTTC
TRBD1,TRBV6-1,TRBJ2-1,few,CASSVSGQDNEQFF,TGTGCCAGCAGTGTCTCGGGACAGGACAATGAGCAGTTCTTC
.,TRBV6-5,TRBJ1-1,.,CASSYVERDTEAFF,TGTGCCAGCAGTTACGTGGAAAGAGATACTGAAGCTTTCTTT
.,TRBV6-2/TRBV6-3,TRBJ2-7,.,CASRARLVFSYEQYF,TGTGCCAGCAGAGCCAGACTAGTTTTCTCCTACGAGCAGTACTTC
.,TRBV12-3/TRBV12-4,TRBJ2-7,.,CASSRLEGVGEQYF,TGTGCCAGCAGCCGCCTCGAAGGGGTAGGCGAGCAGTACTTC
.,TRBV20-1,TRBJ2-2,few,CSARSGEGTGELFF,TGCAGTGCTAGATCAGGGGAGGGCACCGGGGAGCTGTTTTTT
.,TRBV5-1,TRBJ2-7,many,CASSLVAGSSYEQYF,TGCGCCAGCAGCTTGGTGGCGGGGAGCTCCTACGAGCAGTACTTC
TRBD2,TRBV20-1,TRBJ2-3,.,CSAEPGLATDTQYF,TGCAGTGCCGAACCGGGACTAGCGACAGATACGCAGTATTTT
.,TRBV7-8,TRBJ2-2,many,CASSLFLGTTGELFF,TGTGCCAGCAGCTTATTCTTGGGGACCACCGGGGAGCTGTTTTTT
.,TRBV11-2,TRBJ1-1,.,CASSLVSSGRRMNTEAFF,TGTGCCAGCAGCTTAGTGAGTTCAGGTCGCAGGATGAACACTGAAGCTTTCTTT
.,TRBV7-3,TRBJ1-1,.,CASKEGLNTEAFF,TGTGCCAGTAAGGAGGGGCTGAACACTGAAGCTTTCTTT
.,TRBV7-8,TRBJ2-1,.,CASSLVGWNEQFF,TGTGCCAGCAGCTTAGTGGGGTGGAATGAGCAGTTCTTC
TRBD2,TRBV4-1,TRBJ2-5,.,CASSRTSGEETQYF,TGCGCCAGCAGCCGGACTAGCGGGGAAGAGACCCAGTACTTC
TRBD2,TRBV12-3/TRBV12-4,TRBJ2-5,few,CASSLLAGEQETQYF,TGTGCCAGCAGTTTACTAGCGGGGGAGCAAGAGACCCAGTACTTC
.,TRBV7-9,TRBJ2-7,.,CASSLVAGEQYF,TGTGCCAGCAGCTTAGTTGCCGGCGAGCAGTACTTC
.,TRBV6-5,TRBJ2-1,.,CASSYGVVPYNEQFF,TGTGCCAGCAGTTACGGGGTAGTCCCCTACAATGAGCAGTTCTTC
.,TRBV7-9,TRBJ2-3,.,CASSLGPRDGVTDTQYF,TGTGCCAGCAGCTTAGGTCCCCGGGACGGGGTCACAGATACGCAGTATTTT
.,TRBV28,TRBJ2-3,.,CASTNRRGLGTDTQYF,TGTGCCAGCACCAACAGGCGGGGATTGGGCACAGATACGCAGTATTTT
.,TRBV4-3,TRBJ2-5,few,CASSQETWGRETQYF,TGCGCCAGCAGCCAAGAGACGTGGGGAAGAGAGACCCAGTACTTC
.,TRBV11-2,TRBJ2-3,few,CASSPRRALRNTQYF,TGTGCCAGCAGCCCTCGCCGGGCTCTACGAAATACGCAGTATTTT
.,TRBV10-3,TRBJ2-1,many,CASREESSYNEQFF,TGTGCCTCGAGGGAGGAGAGCTCCTACAATGAGCAGTTCTTC
.,TRBV20-1,TRBJ2-3,.,CSARAQQGVEADTQYF,TGCAGTGCTAGAGCCCAACAGGGCGTGGAGGCAGATACGCAGTATTTT
TRBD1,TRBV12-3/TRBV12-4,TRBJ1-1,few,CASSRDRGRVEAFF,TGTGCCAGCAGTCGCGACAGGGGGCGGGTTGAAGCTTTCTTT
TRBD2,TRBV5-1,TRBJ2-1,.,CASSTTSESYNEQFF,TGCGCCAGCAGTACGACTAGCGAGTCCTACAATGAGCAGTTCTTC
.,TRBV20-1,TRBJ2-2,once,CSAQQRRLNTGELFF,TGCAGTGCTCAACAGCGGAGGCTCAACACCGGGGAGCTGTTTTTT
.,TRBV20-1,TRBJ2-7,few,CSARGTGRAYEQYF,TGCAGTGCTAGAGGGACAGGGAGGGCATACGAGCAGTACTTC
.,TRBV5-1,TRBJ2-7,few,CASSLGTPGQGEQYF,TGCGCCAGCAGCTTGGGCACGCCGGGGCAAGGGGAGCAGTACTTC
.,TRBV29-1,TRBJ1-4,.,CSVLGSGNEKLFF,TGCAGCGTTCTGGGCTCAGGGAATGAAAAACTGTTTTTT
.,TRBV20-1,TRBJ2-3,.,CSASPRRGTDTQYF,TGCAGTGCGAGCCCGAGACGGGGGACAGATACGCAGTATTTT
TRBD2,TRBV7-2,TRBJ2-1,once,CASHPGGPYNEQFF,TGTGCCAGTCATCCGGGAGGCCCCTACAATGAGCAGTTCTTC
.,TRBV4-1,TRBJ1-2,.,CASSLEGSGAQDGYTF,TGCGCCAGCAGCCTTGAAGGCTCCGGGGCCCAAGATGGCTACACCTTC
.,TRBV15,TRBJ2-7,few,CATSRDPGIVDEQYF,TGTGCCACCAGCAGAGATCCAGGGATTGTCGACGAGCAGTACTTC
.,TRBV20-1,TRBJ1-2,.,CSAAGGRAYGYTF,TGCAGCGCCGCGGGGGGCCGGGCGTATGGCTACACCTTC
TRBD1,TRBV29-1,TRBJ1-1,.,CSATTGGADTEAFF,TGCAGCGCTACGACAGGGGGCGCGGACACTGAAGCTTTCTTT
.,TRBV9,TRBJ2-5,.,CASSVVTGETQYF,TGTGCCAGCAGCGTAGTAACAGGAGAGACCCAGTACTTC
.,TRBV7-2,TRBJ2-1,.,CASSDRSQGYPANEQFF,TGTGCCAGCAGCGATAGGAGTCAGGGGTACCCTGCCAATGAGCAGTTCTTC
.,TRBV6-1,TRBJ2-3,.,CASSATQAGASTDTQYF,TGTGCCAGCAGTGCCACCCAGGCAGGGGCTAGCACAGATACGCAGTATTTT